These T cell receptor beta chains were read from a single sample in a study of blood T cell repertoires in COVID-19. Data came from immunoSEQ multiplex PCR; TCRdb stores just in-frame clones and leaves some out. The table records 260,000 or so clones, approximately 80% of them present only once. The material sequenced was peripheral blood. The origin of the receptors is a woman aged 80 or older with COVID-19, enrolled during active disease. Each CDR3 is given with its conserved first and last residue. Fields, in order: J gene, clone size, CDR3 length, V gene, D gene, CDR3 DNA, CDR3 protein. A D gene is named only where the DNA matches it firmly. Rows may omit the clone size; those that give it use once, few, many or a size class.

>TRBJ1-5|NA|15|TRBV7-2|NA
TGTGCCAGCAGCCCAGACGGGAAGCTCCATCAGCCCCAGCATTTT
CASSPDGKLHQPQHF
>TRBJ2-4|few|15|TRBV5-1|TRBD1
TGCGCCAGCAGCCCCTCACAGGGGGCGCAGGGCATTCAGTACTTC
CASSPSQGAQGIQYF
>TRBJ1-3|NA|16|TRBV18|NA
TGTGCCAGCTCACCCCCCCAGGGAAACTCTGGAAACACCATATATTTT
CASSPPQGNSGNTIYF
>TRBJ2-5|NA|17|TRBV5-6|TRBD2
TGTGCCAGCAGCCCCCCGGGACTAGCTCTGCTCCCGGAGACCCAGTACTTC
CASSPPGLALLPETQYF
>TRBJ2-7|NA|15|TRBV11-2|TRBD1
TGTGCCAGCAGCTTAGGCCGGGACAGCTCCTACGAGCAGTACTTC
CASSLGRDSSYEQYF
>TRBJ2-1|NA|12|TRBV7-9|NA
TGTGCCAGCAGAAGGAGCGGCGATGAGCAGTTCTTC
CASRRSGDEQFF
>TRBJ2-3|once|13|TRBV6-4|NA
TGTGCCAGCGCCGCCCAGGAGGGAGATACGCAGTATTTT
CASAAQEGDTQYF
>TRBJ2-1|NA|15|TRBV18|TRBD1
TGTGCCAGCTCACCGGGGCAGGGGGTCTACAATGAGCAGTTCTTC
CASSPGQGVYNEQFF
>TRBJ1-2|NA|16|TRBV24-1|TRBD1
TGTGCCACCAGTGACACCAATGACAGGGGGGTTGGCGGCTACACCTTC
CATSDTNDRGVGGYTF
>TRBJ2-5|NA|16|TRBV7-9|TRBD1
TGTGCCAGCAGCTTAGCTCTGAGACAGGGGCAAGAGACCCAGTACTTC
CASSLALRQGQETQYF
>TRBJ2-1|NA|14|TRBV11-2|NA
TGTGCCAGCAGCGAAGGGAGCTCCTACAATGAGCAGTTCTTC
CASSEGSSYNEQFF
>TRBJ2-7|NA|14|TRBV4-1|TRBD1
TGCGCCAGCAGCCAGGACAGGGGAGGCTACGAGCAGTACTTC
CASSQDRGGYEQYF
>TRBJ1-2|NA|14|TRBV6-5|TRBD1
TGTGCCAGCTCGAACTTCCCAGGGGGCTATGGCTACACCTTC
CASSNFPGGYGYTF
>TRBJ1-5|NA|13|TRBV10-3|TRBD1
TGTGCCATCAGAGACAGGGTAGGCCAGCCCCAGCATTTT
CAIRDRVGQPQHF
>TRBJ1-4|NA|13|TRBV30|TRBD1
TGTGCCTGGAGTTACAGGGGGCGAGAAAAACTGTTTTTT
CAWSYRGREKLFF
>TRBJ1-2|NA|14|TRBV18|NA
TGTGCCAGCTCACCACCCTTAGACAGTTATGGCTACACCTTC
CASSPPLDSYGYTF
>TRBJ2-1|NA|13|TRBV5-1|NA
TGCGCCAGCAGCCCGGGACTCTACAATGAGCAGTTCTTC
CASSPGLYNEQFF
>TRBJ1-3|NA|14|TRBV5-6|NA
TGTGCCAGCAGCTCGGACAGCACTGGAAACACCATATATTTT
CASSSDSTGNTIYF
>TRBJ2-2|NA|16|TRBV4-3|TRBD2
TGCGCCAGCAGCCACCGGGGGGAGGGAAACACCGGGGAGCTGTTTTTT
CASSHRGEGNTGELFF
>TRBJ2-5|NA|12|TRBV9|NA
TGTGCCAGCAGCGTCAGTCAAGAGACCCAGTACTTC
CASSVSQETQYF
>TRBJ2-1|NA|15|TRBV27|TRBD2
TGTGCCAGCAGGATCTTGGGACTAGCGGGTTTTGAGCAGTTCTTC
CASRILGLAGFEQFF
>TRBJ2-1|NA|13|TRBV7-2|NA
TGTGCCAGCAGCTTGTCTAGATACAATGAGCAGTTCTTC
CASSLSRYNEQFF
>TRBJ2-1|few|16|TRBV15|TRBD2
TGTGCCACCAGCAGAGATAAAACGCGGGGGTACAATGAGCAGTTCTTC
CATSRDKTRGYNEQFF
>TRBJ1-5|NA|15|TRBV2|NA
TGTGCCAGCAGTATCCAAGGGGGGGGCGGCCAGCCCCAGCATTTT
CASSIQGGGGQPQHF
>TRBJ2-2|NA|15|TRBV6-2/TRBV6-3|TRBD2
TGTGCCAGCAGTCACGAGTACGGGAGGTCCGGGGAGCTGTTTTTT
CASSHEYGRSGELFF
>TRBJ2-2|once|13|TRBV3-1/TRBV3-2|TRBD2
TGTGCCAGCAGCCAGGGACTAGCCGGGGAGCTGTTTTTT
CASSQGLAGELFF
>TRBJ2-2|NA|17|TRBV7-2|NA
TGTGCCAGCAGCTTACTGGGGCCCATTGCTACTTCCGGGGAGCTGTTTTTT
CASSLLGPIATSGELFF
>TRBJ1-3|NA|14|TRBV18|NA
TGTGCCAGCTCCCTATCGGACACGGGAAACACCATATATTTT
CASSLSDTGNTIYF
>TRBJ1-1|NA|16|TRBV18|NA
TGTGCCAGCTCACCTCAACAAGAGGGTCCGAACACTGAAGCTTTCTTT
CASSPQQEGPNTEAFF
>TRBJ2-5|NA|15|TRBV3-1/TRBV3-2|TRBD2
TGTGCCAGCAGCCAGGCGGGACTAGCGGGAGAGACCCAGTACTTC
CASSQAGLAGETQYF
>TRBJ2-3|NA|12|TRBV30|NA
TGTGCCTGGACTAGTGAAAAGGATACGCAGTATTTT
CAWTSEKDTQYF
>TRBJ2-1|once|18|TRBV5-4|TRBD2
TGTGCCAGCAGCCCGGGGGGGAGCGGGAGAGGCTCCTACAATGAGCAGTTCTTC
CASSPGGSGRGSYNEQFF
>TRBJ1-1|NA|15|TRBV5-6|NA
TGTGCCAGCAGCTTGGTTAGGGGGTTTGCCACTGAAGCTTTCTTT
CASSLVRGFATEAFF
>TRBJ1-3|NA|15|TRBV19|NA
TGTGCCAGTAGTCCGGGACATCACTCTGGAAACACCATATATTTT
CASSPGHHSGNTIYF
>TRBJ1-2|NA|14|TRBV19|TRBD1
TGTGCCAGTAGTTTAACTACAGGGGAGATAGGCTACACCTTC
CASSLTTGEIGYTF
>TRBJ1-6|NA|15|TRBV7-3|TRBD1
TGTGCCAGCAGCGCGGGGACAGGGATAAATTCACCCCTCCACTTT
CASSAGTGINSPLHF
>TRBJ2-5|NA|13|TRBV4-1|NA
TGCGCCAGCAGCCAGGACAACCAAGAGACCCAGTACTTC
CASSQDNQETQYF
>TRBJ1-5|NA|14|TRBV3-1/TRBV3-2|TRBD1
TGTGCCAGCAGCGCGAGGGACAGGCGTTTGCCCCAGCATTTT
CASSARDRRLPQHF
>TRBJ1-2|NA|17|TRBV18|TRBD1
TGTGCCAGCTCACCCTTGGGACAGGGGGAATTTAACTATGGCTACACCTTC
CASSPLGQGEFNYGYTF
>TRBJ1-2|NA|14|TRBV7-9|TRBD1
TGTGCCAGCAGGGCAGGGGGTTTGAACTATGGCTACACCTTC
CASRAGGLNYGYTF
>TRBJ1-3|NA|15|TRBV30|NA
TGTGCCTGGAGTGTAAGCGGATACTCTGGAAACACCATATATTTT
CAWSVSGYSGNTIYF
>TRBJ2-1|NA|12|TRBV7-9|NA
TGTGCCAGCAGCCCACGGGGGATGGAGCAGTTCTTC
CASSPRGMEQFF
>TRBJ1-5|NA|15|TRBV5-8|NA
TGTGCCAGCAGCCGCCGGGAGGGTGGCAACCAGCCCCAGCATTTT
CASSRREGGNQPQHF
>TRBJ2-7|NA|15|TRBV3-1/TRBV3-2|NA
TGTGCCAGCAGACCAGGGTTAGCAGCTACCTACGAGCAGTACTTC
CASRPGLAATYEQYF